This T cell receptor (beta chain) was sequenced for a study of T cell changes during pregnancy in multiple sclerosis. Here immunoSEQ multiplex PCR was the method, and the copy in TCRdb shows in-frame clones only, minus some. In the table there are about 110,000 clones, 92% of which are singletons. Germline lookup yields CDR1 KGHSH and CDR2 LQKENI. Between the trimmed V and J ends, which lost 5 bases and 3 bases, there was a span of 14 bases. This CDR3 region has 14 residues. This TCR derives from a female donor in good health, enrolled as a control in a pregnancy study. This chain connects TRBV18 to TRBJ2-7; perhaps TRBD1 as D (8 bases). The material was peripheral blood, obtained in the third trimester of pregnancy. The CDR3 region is CASSIQGGGYEQYF. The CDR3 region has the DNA TGTGCCAGCTCAATACAGGGGGGGGGCTACGAGCAGTACTTC.